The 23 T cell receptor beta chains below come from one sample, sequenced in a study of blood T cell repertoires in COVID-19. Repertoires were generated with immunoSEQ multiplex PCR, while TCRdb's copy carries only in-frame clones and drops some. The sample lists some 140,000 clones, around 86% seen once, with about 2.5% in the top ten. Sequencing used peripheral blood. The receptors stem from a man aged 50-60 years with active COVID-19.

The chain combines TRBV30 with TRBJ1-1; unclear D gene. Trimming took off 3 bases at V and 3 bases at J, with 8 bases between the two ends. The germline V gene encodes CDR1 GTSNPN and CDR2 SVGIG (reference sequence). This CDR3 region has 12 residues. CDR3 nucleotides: TGTGCCTGGAGCCCGTCTGACACTGAAGCTTTCTTT. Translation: CAWSPSDTEAFF.

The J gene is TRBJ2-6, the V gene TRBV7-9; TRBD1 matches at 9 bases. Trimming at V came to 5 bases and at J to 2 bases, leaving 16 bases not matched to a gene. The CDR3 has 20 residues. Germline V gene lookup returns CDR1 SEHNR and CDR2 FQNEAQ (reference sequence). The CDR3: CASSILPGTGFFPGANVLTF. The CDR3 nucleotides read TGTGCCAGCAGCATCCTACCCGGGACAGGGTTCTTTCCTGGGGCCAACGTCCTGACTTTC.

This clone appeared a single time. CDR3: CASSLIRLPTDTQYF. CDR3 nucleotides: TGTGCCAGCAGTTTAATCCGTCTACCTACAGATACGCAGTATTTT. The chain links TRBV27 to TRBJ2-3; D is unclear. The germline CDR1 and CDR2 sequences are MNHEY and SMNVEV (reference sequence). V was clipped by 2 bases and J by 3 bases, with 12 bases between them. The CDR3 loop spans 15 amino acids.

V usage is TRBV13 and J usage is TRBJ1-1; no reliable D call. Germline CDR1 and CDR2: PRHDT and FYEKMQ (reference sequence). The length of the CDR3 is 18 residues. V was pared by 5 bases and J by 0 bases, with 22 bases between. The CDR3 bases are TGTGCCAGCAGCCCCCGTTTTATGACAAATTCCATGAACACTGAAGCTTTCTTT. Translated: CASSPRFMTNSMNTEAFF.

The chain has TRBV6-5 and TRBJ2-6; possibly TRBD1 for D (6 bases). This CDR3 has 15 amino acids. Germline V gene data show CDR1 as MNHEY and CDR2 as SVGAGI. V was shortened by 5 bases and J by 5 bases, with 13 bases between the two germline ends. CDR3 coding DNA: TGTGCCAGCAGTAGAGGACAGACGTGGGCCAACGTCCTGACTTTC. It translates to CASSRGQTWANVLTF.

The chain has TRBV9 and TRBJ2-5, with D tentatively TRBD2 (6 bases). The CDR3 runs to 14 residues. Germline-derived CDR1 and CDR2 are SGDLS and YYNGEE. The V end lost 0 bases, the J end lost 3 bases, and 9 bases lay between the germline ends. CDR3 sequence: CASSVASGEETQYF. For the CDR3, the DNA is TGTGCCAGCAGCGTAGCTTCGGGGGAAGAGACCCAGTACTTC.

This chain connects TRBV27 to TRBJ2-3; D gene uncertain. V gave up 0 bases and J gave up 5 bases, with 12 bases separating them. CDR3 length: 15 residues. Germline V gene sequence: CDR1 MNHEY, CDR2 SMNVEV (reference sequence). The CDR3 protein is CASSLSSSWRDTQYF. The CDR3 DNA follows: TGTGCCAGCAGTTTATCTTCGTCTTGGAGAGATACGCAGTATTTT.

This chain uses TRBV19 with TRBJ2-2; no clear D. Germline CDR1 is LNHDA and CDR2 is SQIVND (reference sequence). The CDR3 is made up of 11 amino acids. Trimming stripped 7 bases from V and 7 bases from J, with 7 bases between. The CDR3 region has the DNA TGTGCCAGTACCCCCGGCGGGGAGCTGTTTTTT. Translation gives CASTPGGELFF.

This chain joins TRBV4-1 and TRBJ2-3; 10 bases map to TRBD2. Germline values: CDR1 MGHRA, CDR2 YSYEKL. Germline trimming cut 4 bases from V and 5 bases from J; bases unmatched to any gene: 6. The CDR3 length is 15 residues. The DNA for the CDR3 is TGCGCCAGCAGCCCAGCGGGGGGGCGAGTAGATACGCAGTATTTT. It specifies CASSPAGGRVDTQYF.

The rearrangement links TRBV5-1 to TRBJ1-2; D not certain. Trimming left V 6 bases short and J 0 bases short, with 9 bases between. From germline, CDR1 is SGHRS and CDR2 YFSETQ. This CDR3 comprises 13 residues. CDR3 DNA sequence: TGCGCCAGCAAGGATGGAGCTAACTATGGCTACACCTTC. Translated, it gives CASKDGANYGYTF.

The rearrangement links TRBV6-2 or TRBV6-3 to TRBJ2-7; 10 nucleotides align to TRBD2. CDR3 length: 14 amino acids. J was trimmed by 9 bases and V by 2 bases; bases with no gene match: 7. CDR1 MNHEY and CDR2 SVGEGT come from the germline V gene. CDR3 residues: CASSYVLAGQGQYF. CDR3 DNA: TGTGCCAGCAGTTACGTACTAGCGGGGCAAGGGCAGTACTTC.

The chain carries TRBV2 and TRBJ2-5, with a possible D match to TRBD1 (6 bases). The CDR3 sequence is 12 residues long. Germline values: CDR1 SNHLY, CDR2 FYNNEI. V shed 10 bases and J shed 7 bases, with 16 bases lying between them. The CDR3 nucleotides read TGTGCCACAAGGGACAACCGGGGGACCCAGTACTTC. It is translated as CATRDNRGTQYF. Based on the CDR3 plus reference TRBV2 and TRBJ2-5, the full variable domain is EPEVTQTPSHQVTQMGQEVILRCVPISNHLYFYWYRQILGQKVEFLVSFYNNEISEKSEIFDDQFSVERPDGSNFTLKIRSTKLEDSAMYFCATRDNRGTQYFGPGTRLLVL.

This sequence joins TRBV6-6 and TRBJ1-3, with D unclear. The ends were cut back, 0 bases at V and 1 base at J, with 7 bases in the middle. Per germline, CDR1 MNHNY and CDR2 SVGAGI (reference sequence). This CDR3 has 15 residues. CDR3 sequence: CASSYSRISGNTIYF. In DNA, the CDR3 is TGTGCCAGCAGTTACTCGAGGATTTCTGGAAACACCATATATTTT.

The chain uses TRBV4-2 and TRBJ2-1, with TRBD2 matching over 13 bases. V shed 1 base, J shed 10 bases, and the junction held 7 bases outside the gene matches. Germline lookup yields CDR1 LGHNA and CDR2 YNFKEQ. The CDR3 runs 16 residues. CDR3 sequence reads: CASSQVRTSGSLEQFF. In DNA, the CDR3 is TGTGCCAGCAGCCAAGTAAGGACTAGCGGGAGTCTGGAGCAGTTCTTC.

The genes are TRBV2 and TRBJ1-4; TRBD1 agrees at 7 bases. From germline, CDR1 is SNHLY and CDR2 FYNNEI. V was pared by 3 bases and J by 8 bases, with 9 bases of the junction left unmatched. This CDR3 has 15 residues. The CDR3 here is CASSDEGRGSEKLFF. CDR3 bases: TGTGCCAGCAGTGACGAAGGCAGGGGGAGCGAAAAACTGTTTTTT.

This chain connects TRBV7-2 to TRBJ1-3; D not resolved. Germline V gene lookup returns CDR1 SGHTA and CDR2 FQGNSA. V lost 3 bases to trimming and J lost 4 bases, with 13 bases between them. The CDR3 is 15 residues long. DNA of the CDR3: TGTGCCAGCAGCTTTCCCTCACGGTACGGAAACACCATATATTTT. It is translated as CASSFPSRYGNTIYF.

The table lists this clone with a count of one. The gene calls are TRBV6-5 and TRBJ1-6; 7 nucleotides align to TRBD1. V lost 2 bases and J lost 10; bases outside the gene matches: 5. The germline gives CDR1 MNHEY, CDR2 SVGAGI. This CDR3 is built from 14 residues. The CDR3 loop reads CASSYSTGESPLHF. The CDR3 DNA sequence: TGTGCCAGCAGTTACAGTACAGGGGAATCACCCCTCCACTTT.

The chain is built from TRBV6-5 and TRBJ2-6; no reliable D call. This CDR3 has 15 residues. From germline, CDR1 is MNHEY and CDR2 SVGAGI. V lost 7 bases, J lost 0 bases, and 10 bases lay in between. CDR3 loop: CASTPVLSGANVLTF. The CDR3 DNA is TGTGCCAGCACTCCCGTTCTCTCTGGGGCCAACGTCCTGACTTTC.

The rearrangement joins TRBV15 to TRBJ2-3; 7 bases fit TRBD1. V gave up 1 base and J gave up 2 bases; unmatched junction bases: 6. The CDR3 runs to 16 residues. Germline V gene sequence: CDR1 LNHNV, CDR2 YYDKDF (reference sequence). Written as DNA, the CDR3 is TGTGCCACCAGCAGAGGTCCGGGACAGTACACAGATACGCAGTATTTT. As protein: CATSRGPGQYTDTQYF.

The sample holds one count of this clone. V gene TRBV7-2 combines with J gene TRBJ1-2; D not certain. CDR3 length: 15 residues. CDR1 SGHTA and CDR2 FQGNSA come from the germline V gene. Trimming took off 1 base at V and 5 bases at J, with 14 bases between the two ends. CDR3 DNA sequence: TGTGCCAGCAGCTTAGAGGCGGGTAACCAATATGGCTACACCTTC. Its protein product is CASSLEAGNQYGYTF. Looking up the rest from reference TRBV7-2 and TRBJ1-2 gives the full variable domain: GAGVSQSPSNKVTEKGKDVELRCDPISGHTALYWYRQSLGQGLEFLIYFQGNSAPDKSGLPSDRFSAERTGGSVSTLTIQRTQQEDSAVYLCASSLEAGNQYGYTFGSGTRLTVV.

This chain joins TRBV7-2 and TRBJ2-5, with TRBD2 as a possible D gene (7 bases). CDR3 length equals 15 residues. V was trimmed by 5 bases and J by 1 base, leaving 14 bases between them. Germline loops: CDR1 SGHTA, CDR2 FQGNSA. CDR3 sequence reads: CASSRGLAVQETQYF. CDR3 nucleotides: TGTGCCAGCAGCCGGGGGCTAGCGGTCCAAGAGACCCAGTACTTC.

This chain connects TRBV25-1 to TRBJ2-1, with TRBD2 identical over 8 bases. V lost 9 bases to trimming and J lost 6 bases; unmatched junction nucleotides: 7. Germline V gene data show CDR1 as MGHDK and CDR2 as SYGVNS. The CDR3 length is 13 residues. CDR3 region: CASRGLARNEQFF. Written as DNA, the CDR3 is TGTGCCAGTAGAGGACTAGCTCGCAATGAGCAGTTCTTC.

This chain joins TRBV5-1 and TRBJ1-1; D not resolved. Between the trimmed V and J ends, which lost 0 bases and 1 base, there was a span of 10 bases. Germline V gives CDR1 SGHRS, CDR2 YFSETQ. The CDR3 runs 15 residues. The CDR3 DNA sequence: TGCGCCAGCAGCTTGGAAATCACGGGGAACACTGAAGCTTTCTTT. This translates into CASSLEITGNTEAFF.